The entry below describes one TCR beta chain. These data come from a study of memory CD4+ T cells and cytomegalovirus serostatus. The sort gate was single viable CD3+CD4+CD8-CD45RO+ cells for memory CD4+ T cells. After thawing, CD4+ T cells were positively selected. TCRdb keeps only in-frame clones here, not all; method: immunoSEQ multiplex PCR. The sample has about 41,000 clones; 76% are singletons. The sequence was obtained from an adult in good health and CMV-seronegative. Material for sequencing was memory CD4+ T cells from blood.

CDR3 nucleotide sequence: TGTGCCAGTAGTTCCAGGACCTTCTCCTACGAGCAGTACTTC. This gives the protein CASSSRTFSYEQYF. The chain has TRBV19 and TRBJ2-7; the D is unclear. Trimming stripped 5 bases from V and 0 bases from J, with 11 bases between. The length of the CDR3 is 14 residues. CDR1 and CDR2 from the germline V gene are LNHDA and SQIVND (reference sequence).